Listed here are 6 T cell receptor beta chains from one sample, sequenced in a study of T-cell memory formation after mild COVID-19. TCRdb itself ran the 5' RACE reads through MiXCR, one entry per CDR3 protein. The sample lists some 250,000 distinct CDR3 sequences; about 20% were seen once. Sequencing was performed on PBMCs or a T cell subset sorted from them (not recorded which). The origin of the receptors is a man between 18 and 29 years old who had mild COVID-19 (a few samples of this study predate the infection). Cell type and time point are not known.

This chain connects TRBV10-3 to TRBJ1-1, with D possibly being TRBD1 (5 bases). CDR1 is ENHRY and CDR2 is SYGVKD in the germline V gene. The CDR3 consists of 11 residues. Trimming pared 5 bases from V and 8 bases from J, leaving 9 bases between. The CDR3 DNA is TGTGCCATCAGTAGGGGCGGCGAAGCTTTCTTT. This encodes CAISRGGEAFF.

The rearrangement uses TRBV6-6 and TRBJ2-5; a weak D match, TRBD2 (6 bases). Trimming cost V 6 bases and J 4 bases, with 15 bases left between them. CDR3 length equals 14 residues. Germline-derived CDR1 and CDR2 are MNHNY and SVGAGI (reference sequence). The CDR3 nucleotides read TGTGCCAGCAGCCCGGGGAGGCTAGGAGAGACCCAGTACTTC. This codes for CASSPGRLGETQYF.

The chain employs TRBV12-3 or TRBV12-4 and TRBJ1-6, with unresolved D. The CDR3 is made up of 16 amino acids. Trimming cost V 1 base and J 0 bases, with 7 bases left between them. The CDR3 DNA sequence: TGTGCCAGCAGTTTAGGGGGATTCTCCTATAATTCACCCCTCCACTTT. This encodes CASSLGGFSYNSPLHF.

This clonotype was detected a few times. Germline is not matched at one junction end, which may reflect a read error. This chain uses TRBV7-2 with TRBJ2-3, with D possibly being TRBD1 or TRBD2 (6 bases each). CDR3 length equals 14 residues. CDR1 SGHTA and CDR2 FQGNSA come from the germline V gene. CDR3 sequence reads: CASSLGWGAETQYF. CDR3 sequence (DNA): TGTGCCAGCAGCTTAGGGTGGGGGGCAGAGACGCAGTATTTT.

Only a few counts were recorded for this clonotype. The CDR3 region is CSVGGGATDTQYF. As DNA, the CDR3 is TGCAGCGTTGGCGGGGGGGCCACAGATACGCAGTATTTT. The chain employs TRBV29-1 and TRBJ2-3, with 9 positions matching TRBD2. The CDR3 runs 13 residues. The V segment lost 4 bases and the J segment 2 bases; nucleotides outside the gene matches: 1. Germline values: CDR1 SQVTM, CDR2 ANQGSEA.

This clonotype has just one count. The chain carries TRBV7-2 and TRBJ1-4, with unresolved D. V dropped 5 bases and J dropped 8 bases, with 15 bases sitting between them. Germline loops: CDR1 SGHTA, CDR2 FQGNSA. The CDR3 consists of 14 residues. CDR3 loop: CASSPRNEAEKLFF. The CDR3 region has the DNA TGTGCCAGCAGCCCCCGGAACGAGGCGGAAAAACTGTTTTTT.